This T cell receptor (beta chain) was documented in a study of OX40 agonist ivuxolimab in advanced cancers. Study-wide points: The CD4+ and CD8+ T cells in the blood had expanded clonally by week 6 at 0.1 to 3.0 mg/kg.

Trimming shortened V by 1 base and J by 4 bases, and 5 bases separated the two germline ends. There are 13 residues in the CDR3. Germline lookup yields CDR1 SGHVS and CDR2 FQNEAQ. Turning to this clone: Its target is not known.

Sequenced by immunoSEQ multiplex PCR; TCRdb stores in-frame clones only, minus some. The sample lists about 46,000 clones, about 88% seen once, with 12% in the top ten. The V gene is TRBV7-8, the J gene TRBJ1-5; D gene uncertain. The specimen comprised CD4+ or CD8+ T cells sorted from blood, sampled in a trial of the OX40 agonist ivuxolimab. The source is an adult with an advanced solid tumor such as melanoma, head and neck, liver or kidney cancer. The DNA of the CDR3 is TGTGCCAGCAGCTTAGACAAAAATCAGCCCCAGCATTTT. Translating it yields CASSLDKNQPQHF.